This T cell receptor (beta chain) was obtained from a study of T cell changes during pregnancy in multiple sclerosis. Using immunoSEQ multiplex PCR, the repertoire was profiled, and TCRdb retains in-frame clones only, with some absent. Among about 97,000 clones listed, roughly nine tenths were seen once. Germline V gene sequence: CDR1 SEHNR, CDR2 FQNEAQ (reference sequence). CDR3 length: 17 amino acids. Trimming took 4 bases from V and 5 from J; bases not matched to a gene: 10. The origin of this receptor is a female donor in good health, enrolled as a control in a pregnancy study. The chain links TRBV7-9 to TRBJ1-4; 10 nucleotides match TRBD1. The sequences come from peripheral blood, collected in the second trimester of pregnancy. The chain's CDR3 is CASSSGPRQGANEKLFF. For the CDR3, the DNA is TGTGCCAGCAGCTCCGGCCCCCGACAGGGGGCGAATGAAAAACTGTTTTTT.